This paragraph covers one TCR beta chain sequence. Its cognate antigen is unknown. Germline V gene sequence: CDR1 SGHVS, CDR2 FQNEAQ. Trimming pared 3 bases from V and 1 base from J, leaving 9 bases between. The CDR3 is 14 residues long. This entry comes from a study of tumor-infiltrating lymphocytes in primary liver carcinoma. Study context: Patients of both sexes were 30 to 69 years old. Among the tumors, stages were T1-T3 N0M0 and sizes about 4 to 10 cm.

Scientists recovered RNA and DNA together from roughly 18-30 mg of unsorted bulk tissue. Treatment of the patients' primary liver carcinoma consisted of surgical resection. Study-wide results and limits: Tumors and blood were compared for top-250-clone fraction, and tumors had the significantly higher value (p = 0.039).

cDNA specific to TCR beta was made from 500 ng of total RNA, with a constant-region primer employed for priming. Modified slightly, ARM-PCR produced TCR beta libraries over three nested multiplex PCR rounds. Forward primers for TRBV1-TRBV30 and a C-beta reverse primer served the first two PCR rounds, at roughly 10 cycles each. A single record per CDR3 protein comes from TCRdb applying MiXCR to the multiplex PCR reads. The sample records approximately 80,000 distinct CDR3 sequences, around 66% being singletons. The chain is built from TRBV7-8 and TRBJ2-5, with a tentative D call TRBD2 (6 bases). The TCR originated in a man aged 40-50 years with primary liver carcinoma and hepatitis B virus infection. The sequencing sample was made of tumor-adjacent normal liver tissue. In DNA form, the CDR3 reads TGTGCCAGCAGCTTGGGTAGCGGCCAAGAGACCCAGTACTTC. This sequence encodes CASSLGSGQETQYF.